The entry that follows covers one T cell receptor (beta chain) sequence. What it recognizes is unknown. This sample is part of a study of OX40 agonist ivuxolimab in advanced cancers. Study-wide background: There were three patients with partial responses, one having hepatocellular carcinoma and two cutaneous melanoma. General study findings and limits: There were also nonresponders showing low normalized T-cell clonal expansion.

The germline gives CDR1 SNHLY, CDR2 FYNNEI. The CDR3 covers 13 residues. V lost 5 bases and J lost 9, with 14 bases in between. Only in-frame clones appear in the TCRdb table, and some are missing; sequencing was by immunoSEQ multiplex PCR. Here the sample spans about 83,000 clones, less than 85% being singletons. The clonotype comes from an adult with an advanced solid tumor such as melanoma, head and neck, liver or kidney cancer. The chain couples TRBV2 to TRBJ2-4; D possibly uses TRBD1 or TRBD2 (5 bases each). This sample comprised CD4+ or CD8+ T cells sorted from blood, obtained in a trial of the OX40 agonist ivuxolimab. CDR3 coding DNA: TGTGCCAGCAGTCCCGGCCCTGGGGGCATTCAGTACTTC. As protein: CASSPGPGGIQYF.